A selection of T cell receptor beta chains follows, all from one sample in a study of cytomegalovirus exposure and HLA in healthy donors. Assay: immunoSEQ multiplex PCR; the TCRdb copy retains only in-frame clones and omits some. The sample records 130,000 to 150,000 clones, approximately 78% being singletons. The sequencing sample was made of PBMCs. These receptors all stem from a female donor in good health and CMV-seronegative. Both conserved end residues are part of each CDR3. The D gene is left open where the match is weak. Not every row has a clone size; where given, it reads once, few, many or a size class.

clone_size	v_call	j_call	d_call	cdr3_aa	cdr3_nt
.	TRBV30	TRBJ1-2	.	CAWSLGSGGYTF	TGTGCCTGGAGCCTTGGGAGCGGTGGCTACACCTTC
many	TRBV4-3	TRBJ1-1	TRBD1	CASSQGQGYTEAFF	TGCGCCAGCAGCCAAGGACAGGGATACACTGAAGCTTTCTTT
.	TRBV27	TRBJ1-2	TRBD1	CASSLHGQGASIFGYTF	TGTGCCAGCAGTTTGCACGGACAGGGGGCGTCGATTTTTGGCTACACCTTC
.	TRBV19	TRBJ1-1	.	CASSYLGEAAEAFF	TGTGCCAGTAGTTACCTCGGGGAGGCCGCTGAAGCTTTCTTT
.	TRBV28	TRBJ1-5	TRBD1	CASSQILKPGQVLYSNQPQHF	TGTGCCAGCAGCCAGATACTAAAACCGGGACAGGTACTATATAGCAATCAGCCCCAGCATTTT
.	TRBV6-5	TRBJ2-7	.	CASREGGGTYEQYF	TGTGCCAGCAGGGAAGGGGGAGGGACCTACGAGCAGTACTTC
.	TRBV7-2	TRBJ2-7	TRBD1	CASSSDRGREQYF	TGTGCCAGCAGCTCGGACAGGGGACGGGAGCAGTACTTC
.	TRBV28	TRBJ1-5	TRBD1	CATSDRANQPQHF	TGTGCCACTTCGGACAGGGCCAATCAGCCCCAGCATTTT
.	TRBV4-1	TRBJ1-4	TRBD1	CASSQDFGGQPNEKLFF	TGCGCCAGCAGCCAAGATTTTGGGGGACAGCCCAATGAAAAACTGTTTTTT
.	TRBV5-4	TRBJ2-2	.	CASSSGGRMYTGELFF	TGTGCCAGCAGCTCCGGGGGACGTATGTACACCGGGGAGCTGTTTTTT
.	TRBV13	TRBJ2-7	TRBD2	CASSSYRGELAGGRRYEQYF	TGTGCCAGCAGCTCTTACAGGGGGGAACTAGCGGGAGGTCGACGCTACGAGCAGTACTTC
.	TRBV7-2	TRBJ1-2	.	CASSFDINYGYTF	TGTGCCAGCAGCTTTGACATTAACTATGGCTACACCTTC
once	TRBV25-1	TRBJ1-5	.	CASSAIGTFQPQHF	TGTGCCAGCAGTGCAATTGGGACTTTTCAGCCCCAGCATTTT
.	TRBV6-5	TRBJ1-6	.	CASSYHGFDSPLHF	TGTGCCAGCAGTTACCACGGGTTTGATTCACCCCTCCACTTT